This record looks at one TCR beta chain sequence and its context. There are a few counts of this clonotype. Its antigen has not been determined. Base qualities were left out, and no much larger clone turns up one base away. Library preparation employed PCR. Sequencing took place on an Illumina HiSeq 2500. Unique molecular identifiers were incorporated into TCR beta cDNA libraries to reduce PCR and sequencing biases. Per 1 to 10 million input T cells, some 500,000 cDNA molecules were obtained, such that each molecule approximated one T cell. The patient libraries were prepared and sequenced with the same protocol used for the earlier healthy control dataset. Samples belonging to the same batch were prepared together, multiplexed and sequenced on a shared HiSeq lane. Concerning the study's data processing: Raw barcoded reads were processed with MIGEC, and single-read molecular identifier groups were discarded before consensus assembly and CDR3 extraction. VDJtools was used for post-analysis of the clonotype tables, and diversity was normalized by down-sampling every dataset to the size of the smallest sample. In repertoire overlap clustering, CDR3 amino acid sequences, but not nucleotide sequences, were matched to correct batch-related cross-sample contamination. Clones were called with MiXCR by TCRdb after fastp trimmed the public reads at Q25, and only in-frame beta chains were retained. Rows merge per CDR3 protein into single entries with the most common DNA and genes. The V and J calls shown here were made by TCRdb, not taken from the authors' results. The sample yields roughly 800,000 distinct CDR3 sequences; 30% were counted once. Around 0.56% of the sample belongs to the ten largest clones.

Based on the germline V gene, the CDR1 and CDR2 sequences are SGHDN and FVKESK. The germline ends are 14 bases apart after V is trimmed by 5 bases and J by 6 bases. The CDR3 numbers 14 residues from cysteine through phenylalanine. Only the CDR3 region is kept as DNA, spanning 42 bases read in frame from base 1. The data were obtained in a study of post-analysis software for immune sequencing data (dated by TCRdb to between 2014 and 2016). Background for the entire study: Relapsing-remitting, secondary progressive and progressive-relapsing multiple sclerosis were recorded as disease courses, and subtype annotation was lacking for some patients. Patient repertoires were compared against roughly 12 previously published healthy control repertoires from donors aged roughly 6 to 26 years. A subset of samples was prepared in parallel using single-end sample barcoding, then pooled and co-amplified after Illumina adapter ligation. Points the paper makes about the study in general: Compared with controls, multiple sclerosis patients had significantly lower normalized Chao1 diversity, a finding suggesting substantial peripheral T-cell clonal expansion. Strong co-clustering of samples prepared in the same batch was shown by direct clustering with F measure, prompting a batch-effect correction. Patients showed significantly higher frequencies than controls for a handful of TRBV segments, among them TRBV5-6, TRBV5-1 and TRBV20-1. The multiple sclerosis patient group was slightly younger than the control group.

To demonstrate the VDJtools post-analysis software, TCR beta repertoires were profiled from the peripheral blood of 13 young patients with multiple sclerosis. The patients with multiple sclerosis were children and adolescents between about 6 and 17 years of age. The sequence joins TRBV14 to TRBJ2-1; the D gene cannot be named for sure. Sequenced sample: blood. The sequence was obtained from a girl between 5 and 17 years old with multiple sclerosis. The nucleotide sequence is given as TGTGCCAGCAGCAGAAAAGGTGGCTTCAATGAGCAGTTCTTC. This translates into CASSRKGGFNEQFF.